Listed here are 19 T cell receptor beta chains from one sample, sequenced in a study of shared clonotypes between healthy human individuals. Generated by immunoSEQ multiplex PCR, the TCRdb table keeps only in-frame clones and is missing some. Of about 680,000 clones listed, about 91% are singletons. Naive CD8 cells comprised CD45RO-negative, CCR7-positively selected cells, excluding terminally differentiated effector memory CD45RA+ cells. The sequenced material came from naive CD8+ T cells sorted from blood. These receptors originate from a man under 40 in good health.

The V call is TRBV7-2, the J call TRBJ1-1; 8 bases line up with TRBD1. Germline V lookup: CDR1 SGHTA, CDR2 FQGNSA. The CDR3 consists of 14 residues. J was trimmed by 4 bases and V by 4 bases; bases with no gene match: 5. This CDR3 is CASSSLTGGTEAFF. DNA of the CDR3: TGTGCCAGCAGCTCGTTAACAGGGGGCACTGAAGCTTTCTTT.

This sequence joins TRBV13 and TRBJ2-4; D is perhaps TRBD1 (5 bases). The CDR3 contains 19 residues. Germline CDR1 PRHDT, CDR2 FYEKMQ (reference sequence). V dropped 2 bases and J dropped 2 bases, with 22 bases sitting between them. The CDR3 DNA sequence: TGTGCCAGCAGCTTAAGATTTCCGGATACGACAGAGACCAAAAACATTCAGTACTTC. Translation gives CASSLRFPDTTETKNIQYF.

Comments on this clone: The junction departs from the called germline gene at one end, perhaps through a read error. The rearrangement joins TRBV7-7 to TRBJ2-1, with D perhaps matching TRBD2 (6 bases). This CDR3 region has 14 residues. CDR1 and CDR2 from the germline V gene are SSHAT and FNYEAQ (reference sequence). The CDR3 bases are TGTGCTAGCAGCTTAAGCCTAGCGAGCGATGAGCAGTTCTTC. As protein: CASSLSLASDEQFF.

The gene calls are TRBV27 and TRBJ2-7, with TRBD2 matching 8 bases. CDR1 is MNHEY, CDR2 SMNVEV, per germline (reference sequence). The CDR3 is 16 amino acids. J gave up 0 bases and V 5 bases, and 9 bases lay outside the gene matches. CDR3 sequence (DNA): TGTGCCAGCAGTCCCTCAGCGGGAGATGGCTCCTACGAGCAGTACTTC. Protein: CASSPSAGDGSYEQYF.

The chain couples TRBV7-8 to TRBJ2-5; no clear D gene. This CDR3 is built from 13 residues. Per the germline V gene, CDR1 is SGHVS and CDR2 is FQNEAQ. The V end lost 1 base, the J end lost 2 bases, and 5 bases lay between the germline ends. In DNA, the CDR3 is TGTGCCAGCAGCTTAGTTTTACAAGAGACCCAGTACTTC. Translating it yields CASSLVLQETQYF.

The chain couples TRBV7-9 to TRBJ2-5; 8 bases are a match to TRBD1. From germline, CDR1 is SEHNR and CDR2 FQNEAQ (reference sequence). The length of the CDR3 is 15 residues. V lost 1 base and J lost 5; bases outside the gene matches: 6. DNA of the CDR3: TGTGCCAGCAGCTTAGACAGGGGGAGTGGGGAGACCCAGTACTTC. Its translation: CASSLDRGSGETQYF.

This clone occurred many times. V and J are TRBV19 and TRBJ2-1; D is ambiguous. Germline assignment: CDR1 LNHDA and CDR2 SQIVND (reference sequence). V lost 3 bases and J 6 bases, leaving 18 bases between the germline ends. The CDR3 is 16 amino acids. This CDR3 is CASSISGPALGNEQFF. In nucleotides, the CDR3 is TGTGCCAGTAGTATTTCTGGCCCGGCACTTGGCAATGAGCAGTTCTTC.

The chain employs TRBV2 and TRBJ1-5, with D maybe TRBD1 (5 bases). The CDR3 sequence is 14 residues long. Trimming took 2 bases from V and 3 from J, leaving 8 bases between them. The germline V gene has CDR1 SNHLY and CDR2 FYNNEI. CDR3 region: CASSENRYNQPQHF. The CDR3, as DNA: TGTGCCAGCAGTGAAAACAGGTACAATCAGCCCCAGCATTTT.

This clone was seen just once. The rearrangement uses TRBV4-1 and TRBJ1-1; 10 bases match TRBD1. With 0 bases clipped from V and 1 base from J, the junction kept 5 bases outside the gene matches. This CDR3 has 17 amino acids. CDR1 is MGHRA and CDR2 is YSYEKL in the germline V gene. Written as DNA, the CDR3 is TGCGCCAGCAGCCAAGATTTGCGACAGGGGGCGAACACTGAAGCTTTCTTT. Translating gives CASSQDLRQGANTEAFF.

The chain uses TRBV27 and TRBJ2-7, with TRBD1 as a possible D gene (5 bases). Germline loops: CDR1 MNHEY, CDR2 SMNVEV (reference sequence). The CDR3 runs to 16 residues. The V gene lost 6 bases and the J gene lost 0 bases, with 18 bases spanning the gap. The CDR3 region has the DNA TGTGCCAGCAGGCCCTCAGACGTGACAGCCTCCTACGAGCAGTACTTC. It translates to CASRPSDVTASYEQYF.

The chain carries TRBV7-9 and TRBJ1-1; D perhaps matches TRBD1 (6 bases). The CDR3 has 14 amino acids. V gave up 6 bases and J gave up 5 bases, with 16 bases separating them. Germline V gives CDR1 SEHNR, CDR2 FQNEAQ (reference sequence). CDR3 DNA: TGTGCCAGCAGAAAGGAGGGGGGTTCTACTGAAGCTTTCTTT. This sequence encodes CASRKEGGSTEAFF. Combining the CDR3 with reference TRBV7-9 and TRBJ1-1 gives the whole variable domain DTGVSQNPRHKITKRGQNVTFRCDPISEHNRLYWYRQTLGQGPEFLTYFQNEAQLEKSRLLSDRFSAERPKGSFSTLEIQRTEQGDSAMYLCASRKEGGSTEAFFGQGTRLTVV.

This clone was found a few times. The chain has TRBV7-9 and TRBJ2-3; 7 positions match TRBD2. There are 15 residues in the CDR3. The germline V gene has CDR1 SEHNR and CDR2 FQNEAQ (reference sequence). The ends lost 8 bases at V and 2 bases at J; junction bases unmatched: 10. The CDR3 DNA reads as TGTGCCAGCTCTGGGTGGCGGGAGAACACAGATACGCAGTATTTT. It yields the protein CASSGWRENTDTQYF.

The DNA of the CDR3 is TGTGCCAGCAGCAAACAGGGCAGGGCAGATACGCAGTATTTT. It encodes CASSKQGRADTQYF. The genes are TRBV21-1 and TRBJ2-3; the tabulated D call, TRBD1, remains unverified against the DNA. TRBV21-1 is a pseudogene locus. This CDR3 spans 14 amino acids.

The rearrangement joins TRBV10-1 to TRBJ2-7; D gene unclear. CDR3 length equals 12 residues. The ends were cut back, 8 bases at V and 3 bases at J, with 11 bases in the middle. In germline, CDR1 is WNHNN, CDR2 SYGVQD (reference sequence). The CDR3 sequence: CASLGVRYEQYF. The CDR3 bases are TGCGCCAGCCTCGGCGTGCGCTACGAGCAGTACTTC.

V usage is TRBV9 and J usage is TRBJ2-3; D is ambiguous. The CDR3 loop spans 14 amino acids. Per germline, CDR1 SGDLS and CDR2 YYNGEE. Trimming left V 1 base short and J 2 bases short, with 8 bases between. The CDR3 bases are TGTGCCAGCAGCGTAACCAGCCCCACAGATACGCAGTATTTT. Protein product: CASSVTSPTDTQYF.

The chain recombines TRBV5-4 with TRBJ2-3, with TRBD2 matching 12 bases. This CDR3 is built from 15 residues. The ends lost 3 bases at V and 8 bases at J; junction bases unmatched: 7. Germline V gene sequence: CDR1 SGHNT, CDR2 YYREEE (reference sequence). The CDR3 DNA follows: TGTGCCAGCAGCTCGACTAGCGGGAGTTTCGGTACGCAGTATTTT. It is translated as CASSSTSGSFGTQYF.

Of note for this clone: A read error likely explains this, since a far larger clone differs by one base. V is TRBV7-9 and J is TRBJ2-7; a weak D match, TRBD2 (5 bases). This CDR3 contains 12 residues. V gave up 2 bases and J gave up 5 bases, with 7 bases separating them. Per germline, CDR1 SEHNR and CDR2 FQNEAQ (reference sequence). The CDR3 bases are TGTGCCAGCAGCTTATCGCGGGACGAGCAGTACTTC. Protein: CASSLSRDEQYF.

This chain connects TRBV25-1 to TRBJ2-5, with 9 bases fitting TRBD1. Germline V gene data show CDR1 as MGHDK and CDR2 as SYGVNS. The CDR3 loop spans 17 amino acids. Trimming at V came to 0 bases and at J to 5 bases, leaving 10 bases not matched to a gene. The CDR3 loop is CASSEYIGTGSEETQYF. The CDR3 DNA reads TGTGCCAGCAGTGAATATATTGGGACAGGGAGTGAGGAGACCCAGTACTTC.

V gene TRBV30 combines with J gene TRBJ2-2; 10 bases are a match to TRBD2. Germline V gene lookup returns CDR1 GTSNPN and CDR2 SVGIG (reference sequence). V lost 5 bases and J lost 7; bases outside the gene matches: 16. This CDR3 contains 17 residues. CDR3: CAWWASGRHWVGGELFF. Written as DNA, the CDR3 is TGTGCCTGGTGGGCTAGCGGGAGACACTGGGTGGGCGGGGAGCTGTTTTTT.